What follows are 17 T cell receptor beta chains derived from one specimen sequenced in a study of monozygotic twins with inflammatory bowel disease. Following a re-call of the 5' RACE reads, TCRdb has one entry per CDR3 protein and lacks DNA. This table holds roughly 200,000 distinct CDR3 sequences. The sample taken for sequencing was blood. The receptors were gathered from a human donor with ulcerative colitis or Crohn's disease, or a healthy co-twin of an affected twin (not recorded which).

The rearrangement joins TRBV7-2 to TRBJ2-1; the D gene TCRdb calls, TRBD1, cannot be checked with no DNA. The germline gives CDR1 SGHTA, CDR2 FQGNSA. The CDR3 extends over 16 amino acids. The CDR3 protein is CASSPPGTAPYNEQFF.

The genes are TRBV19 and TRBJ2-5; TCRdb lists TRBD2, though no DNA is available to test this call. The CDR3 contains 15 residues. Per germline, CDR1 LNHDA and CDR2 SQIVND (reference sequence). CDR3 loop: CASSMSRAIQETQYF.

The rearrangement uses TRBV18 and TRBJ2-7; TCRdb selects TRBD1, and the lack of DNA leaves this call unchecked. This CDR3 is 15 amino acids long. Germline V lookup: CDR1 KGHSH, CDR2 LQKENI. The CDR3 region is CASSPAGQMNYEQYF.

The chain combines TRBV4-2 with TRBJ1-5; absent DNA, TCRdb's TRBD1 call cannot be checked. The germline V gene encodes CDR1 LGHNA and CDR2 YNFKEQ. The CDR3 contains 17 residues. CDR3 sequence reads: CASSQGGTQEPYQPQHF.

CDR3 protein: CASSLAAGEQYEQYF. J is TRBJ2-7 and V is TRBV7-2; TCRdb proposes TRBD2, but this gene call is untestable without DNA. Germline V gives CDR1 SGHTA, CDR2 FQGNSA. The CDR3 is 15 residues long. Based on the CDR3 plus reference TRBV7-2 and TRBJ2-7, the full variable domain is GAGVSQSPSNKVTEKGKDVELRCDPISGHTALYWYRQSLGQGLEFLIYFQGNSAPDKSGLPSDRFSAERTGGSVSTLTIQRTQQEDSAVYLCASSLAAGEQYEQYFGPGTRLTVT.

This sequence joins TRBV6-6 and TRBJ2-7; TCRdb's D gene call, TRBD1, goes unchecked for lack of DNA. The CDR3 is made up of 12 amino acids. Germline loops: CDR1 MNHNY, CDR2 SVGAGI (reference sequence). CDR3 in amino acids: CASSQGAHEQYF.

This sequence joins TRBV2 and TRBJ2-1. CDR1 is SNHLY, CDR2 FYNNEI, per germline. The length of the CDR3 is 14 residues. This chain's CDR3 is CASSGYRLYNEQFF.

The chain links TRBV12-3 or TRBV12-4 to TRBJ2-1. The CDR3 is 14 amino acids. Here the CDR3 reads CASSISTSWNEQFF.

V and J are TRBV5-1 and TRBJ2-7; TCRdb gives TRBD1 as the D gene, but with no DNA this cannot be confirmed. The CDR3 is made up of 13 amino acids. CDR1 and CDR2 from the germline V gene are SGHRS and YFSETQ. Here the CDR3 reads CASSNTGTYEQYF. The full variable domain, rest sourced from reference TRBV5-1 and TRBJ2-7, is KAGVTQTPRYLIKTRGQQVTLSCSPISGHRSVSWYQQTPGQGLQFLFEYFSETQRNKGNFPGRFSGRQFSNSRSEMNVSTLELGDSALYLCASSNTGTYEQYFGPGTRLTVT.

The chain recombines TRBV18 with TRBJ2-6. The CDR3 runs to 16 residues. Looked up from germline, CDR1 is KGHSH and CDR2 is LQKENI. This CDR3 reads CASSPLTFSGANVLTF. The complete variable domain, with remaining parts taken from reference TRBV18 and TRBJ2-6, reads NAGVMQNPRHLVRRRGQEARLRCSPMKGHSHVYWYRQLPEEGLKFMVYLQKENIIDESGMPKERFSAEFPKEGPSILRIQQVVRGDSAAYFCASSPLTFSGANVLTFGAGSRLTVL.

The chain has TRBV12-3 or TRBV12-4 and TRBJ2-3. This CDR3 is built from 14 residues. The CDR3 here is CASSPRLGTDTQYF.

The rearrangement joins TRBV29-1 to TRBJ1-1; TCRdb gives TRBD1 as the D gene, but with no DNA this cannot be confirmed. The germline CDR1 and CDR2 sequences are SQVTM and ANQGSEA. This CDR3 region has 13 residues. CDR3: CSVLTGSDTEAFF.

This sequence joins TRBV7-6 and TRBJ2-7; the TCRdb call, TRBD1, lacks DNA for checking. The CDR3 covers 15 residues. Germline V lookup: CDR1 SGHVS, CDR2 FNYEAQ. CDR3 loop: CASSSARDRNYEQYF.

The chain is built from TRBV6-1 and TRBJ1-2; TCRdb designates TRBD1, a call that cannot be tested without DNA. Germline CDR1 reads MNHNS; CDR2 reads SASEGT. This CDR3 has 14 residues. The CDR3 spells CASSGGGGNYGYTF.

The V and J genes are TRBV5-4 and TRBJ2-3; the TCRdb D gene call, TRBD1, has no DNA to confirm it. The CDR3 spans 13 residues. Per the germline V gene, CDR1 is SGHNT and CDR2 is YYREEE (reference sequence). The CDR3 sequence is CASWANRGDTQYF.

This rearrangement joins TRBV18 to TRBJ2-3; TCRdb's D call, TRBD2, is unchecked because there is no DNA. The CDR3 sequence is 15 residues long. Germline values: CDR1 KGHSH, CDR2 LQKENI. CDR3: CASSRTSGTSDTQYF.

This chain uses TRBV19 with TRBJ1-5; TCRdb's assignment of TRBD1 cannot be checked, as there is no DNA. The CDR3 length is 14 residues. Germline V gene lookup returns CDR1 LNHDA and CDR2 SQIVND (reference sequence). CDR3 sequence reads: CASSPRQGNQPQHF.